These T cell receptor beta chains were read from a single sample in a study of identical twins. MiXCR was run by TCRdb on the 5' RACE reads, yielding one entry per CDR3 protein. The repertoire has 570,000 or so distinct CDR3 sequences, around 9.6% of them found once; the top ten carry 3%. This sample was shared with a second study, whose subject was yellow fever vaccine responses in identical twins.

Sequencing was done on a sample of PBMCs. These TCRs come from a woman between 18 and 30 years old in good health. CDR3s include the opening cysteine and the closing phenylalanine or tryptophan. D genes are given only for firm matches. Clone size is given for some rows only: seen once, a few or many times, or a class if the clone is expanded.

>few|TRBJ2-3|TRBV20-1|TRBD2
TGCAGTGCTAACGCGGGAGGCGGAAGACCTAGCACAGATACGCAGTATTTT
CSANAGGGRPSTDTQYF
>few|TRBJ2-1|TRBV6-5|TRBD2
TGTGCCAGCAGCTACCCCTCGAGCGGGGTTCCGAATGAGCAGTTCTTC
CASSYPSSGVPNEQFF
>many|TRBJ2-1|TRBV12-3/TRBV12-4|.
TGTGCCAGCAGTTTAGTGGGTCAGGTCCTCAATGAGCAGTTCTTC
CASSLVGQVLNEQFF
>many|TRBJ2-1|TRBV12-3/TRBV12-4|.
TGTGCCAGCAGTTTAAGAACTCTCTTGCTCTTC
CASSLRTLLLF
>many|TRBJ2-1|TRBV10-3|TRBD2
TGTGCCATCCCTCGGACTGGCGGGGGGGCGAATGAGCAGTTCTTC
CAIPRTGGGANEQFF
>many|TRBJ2-3|TRBV11-1|.
TGTGCCAGCAGCTTGGAATTCGGGGCGGGCCGAGCAACAGATACGCAGTATTTT
CASSLEFGAGRATDTQYF
>.|TRBJ2-5|TRBV3-1|.
TGTGCCAGCAGCCCGATCGGACAGGGAGGGATGGAGACCCAGTACTTC
CASSPIGQGGMETQYF
>many|TRBJ2-4|TRBV27|TRBD1
TGTGCCAGCAGTTTAAGGCAGGGGGCAGGAGCCAAAAACATTCAGTACTTC
CASSLRQGAGAKNIQYF
>.|TRBJ2-1|TRBV2|.
TGTGCCAGCAGGCCAAACACTAGCTTTGAGCAGTTCTTC
CASRPNTSFEQFF
>few|TRBJ2-6|TRBV9|.
TGTGCCAGCAGCGTAGGGGCAATGGATTCCTCTGGGGCCAACGTCCTGACTTTC
CASSVGAMDSSGANVLTF
>few|TRBJ2-5|TRBV6-5|.
TGTGCCAGCAGTTACACTCGAGGAACAGGGATTGGGGAGACCCAGTACTTC
CASSYTRGTGIGETQYF
>many|TRBJ2-1|TRBV29-1|TRBD1
TGCAGCGTGTTACAGGGGAATGAGCAGTTCTTC
CSVLQGNEQFF
>few|TRBJ2-1|TRBV19|TRBD2
TGTGCCAGTAGTCCAGCCAGCGGGAAGATATACAATGAGCAGTTCTTC
CASSPASGKIYNEQFF
>few|TRBJ2-4|TRBV4-3|.
TGCGCCAGCAGCCAAGAAGTGGGCTTAGCCAAAAACATTCAGTACTTC
CASSQEVGLAKNIQYF
>.|TRBJ1-2|TRBV6-2/TRBV6-3|.
TGTGCCAGCAGTGACCCAGGACAGTCCTATGGCTACACCTTC
CASSDPGQSYGYTF
>many|TRBJ2-2|TRBV12-3/TRBV12-4|.
TGTGCCAGCAGCACTAGGGTGAACACCGGGGAGCTGTTTTTT
CASSTRVNTGELFF
>.|TRBJ2-5|TRBV10-3|.
TGTGCCATCAGTGAAATGCAAGAGACCCAGTACTTC
CAISEMQETQYF
>.|TRBJ2-5|TRBV10-3|.
TGTGCCATCAGGGAGGGGACCATCCAAGAGACCCAGTACTTC
CAIREGTIQETQYF
>many|TRBJ1-5|TRBV28|.
TGTGCCAGCAGTTCCTGGACATCATCTGTGCATCAGCCCCAGCATTTT
CASSSWTSSVHQPQHF
>many|TRBJ2-1|TRBV6-8|.
TGTGCCAGCAGGCCCATAGAAGGGGCTCGGCAGGTTTACAATGAGCAGTTCTTC
CASRPIEGARQVYNEQFF
>many|TRBJ2-1|TRBV5-1|TRBD2
TGCGCCAGCAGCTTGAGAGCGGGAGGGAAGAACAATGAGCAGTTCTTC
CASSLRAGGKNNEQFF
>many|TRBJ1-3|TRBV6-5|.
TGTGCCAGCAGTTACTCTGGGATCTCTGGAAACACCATATATTTT
CASSYSGISGNTIYF
>.|TRBJ1-2|TRBV4-3|TRBD1
TGCGCCAGCAGCCAAGTCGACAGGGGCGATGGCTACACCTTC
CASSQVDRGDGYTF
>.|TRBJ2-5|TRBV7-2|TRBD1
TGTGCCAGCAGCCGAGGGACAGGGAAGGGTCAAGAGACCCAGTACTTC
CASSRGTGKGQETQYF
>.|TRBJ2-3|TRBV2|.
TGTGCCAGCAGTGACTGGTCGGATACGCAGTATTTT
CASSDWSDTQYF
>.|TRBJ1-1|TRBV7-9|.
TGTGCCAGCAGCTTACGAAGGGCTACAGGCTTGAACACTGAAGCTTTCTTT
CASSLRRATGLNTEAFF
>few|TRBJ2-1|TRBV2|TRBD2
TGTGCCAGCAGTGAAGGGACTAGCGGGAGGCAAGAGCAGTTCTTC
CASSEGTSGRQEQFF
>few|TRBJ1-5|TRBV5-5|.
TGTGCCAGCAGCTCTGGGTCCGGCCTCCCTAGCGGTCAGCCCCAGCATTTT
CASSSGSGLPSGQPQHF
>.|TRBJ1-2|TRBV5-1|TRBD1
TGCGCCAGCAGACTTGGACAGGGTGTGGGTTCCTATGGCTACACCTTC
CASRLGQGVGSYGYTF
>.|TRBJ2-7|TRBV10-3|.
TGTGCCATCAGTGAGACGCGGGGACTCCAAAGCTCCTACGAGCAGTACTTC
CAISETRGLQSSYEQYF
>few|TRBJ2-7|TRBV20-1|.
TGCAGTGCTAGTCTTCGTTCGCTCGAGCAGTACTTC
CSASLRSLEQYF
>.|TRBJ2-7|TRBV5-1|.
TGCGCCAGCAGCTTGATGTTGGTGGGCGGTTACTCCTACGAGCAGTACTTC
CASSLMLVGGYSYEQYF
>.|TRBJ2-1|TRBV20-1|TRBD2
TGCAGTGCTCACCGGCGGGAGGGCACTGATGAGCAGTTCTTC
CSAHRREGTDEQFF
>many|TRBJ1-2|TRBV2|TRBD1
TGTGCCAGCAGAGCTGGACAGGTCTATGGCTACACCTTC
CASRAGQVYGYTF
>.|TRBJ2-3|TRBV7-3|TRBD1
TGTGCCAGCAGCTTAAGGCAGGGGGAAACAGATACGCAGTATTTT
CASSLRQGETDTQYF